This is a list of T cell receptor delta chains from one sample in a study of Vδ1+ human thymocytes. TCRdb ran CATT on the multiplex PCR reads. This table has 54,000 or so delta-chain clones, 15% to 20% appearing once. The sequenced sample consisted of Vdelta1+ gamma-delta thymocytes from the thymus. Receptors originate from a boy under two years old who had congenital heart surgery. Each CDR3 is given with its conserved first and last residue. Each record gives: clone size, J gene, V gene, D gene, CDR3 protein, CDR3 DNA. A D gene is named only where the DNA matches it firmly. Clone size is stated in some rows and not others, as once, few, many or a class when expanded.

abundance: few
j_gene: TRDJ1
v_gene: TRDV1
d_gene: NA
CDR3aa: CALGETLYTDKLIF
CDR3nt: TGTGCTCTTGGGGAGACCCTGTACACCGATAAACTCATCTTT

abundance: NA
j_gene: TRDJ1
v_gene: TRDV1
d_gene: TRDD3
CDR3aa: CALWNPLPHLLGDTPTGDKLIF
CDR3nt: TGTGCTCTGTGGAACCCTCTTCCGCACCTCTTAGGGGATACTCCTACGGGCGATAAACTCATCTTT

abundance: NA
j_gene: TRDJ1
v_gene: TRDV1
d_gene: NA
CDR3aa: CALGELSLTGGLYTDKLIF
CDR3nt: TGTGCTCTTGGGGAACTCTCCCTAACAGGGGGGTTGTACACCGATAAACTCATCTTT

abundance: NA
j_gene: TRDJ1
v_gene: TRDV1
d_gene: NA
CDR3aa: CALGPPYTDKLIF
CDR3nt: TGTGCTCTTGGGCCCCCTTACACCGATAAACTCATCTTT

abundance: NA
j_gene: TRDJ1
v_gene: TRDV1
d_gene: TRDD3
CDR3aa: CALGARVPWGTLRKWGADKLIF
CDR3nt: TGTGCTCTTGGCGCAAGAGTACCCTGGGGGACCTTACGAAAATGGGGTGCCGATAAACTCATCTTT

abundance: few
j_gene: TRDJ1
v_gene: TRDV1
d_gene: TRDD3
CDR3aa: CALWEIQFLTGGPYTDKLIF
CDR3nt: TGTGCTCTTTGGGAAATACAGTTCCTCACTGGGGGCCCCTACACCGATAAACTCATCTTT

abundance: few
j_gene: TRDJ1
v_gene: TRDV1
d_gene: TRDD3
CDR3aa: CALGYRVLGEHTDKLIF
CDR3nt: TGTGCTCTTGGGTACCGTGTTCTGGGGGAACACACCGATAAACTCATCTTT

abundance: few
j_gene: TRDJ1
v_gene: TRDV1
d_gene: NA
CDR3aa: CALGTARASYVLGVTDKLIF
CDR3nt: TGTGCTCTTGGGACCGCCAGGGCTTCCTACGTCCTGGGGGTAACCGATAAACTCATCTTT

abundance: few
j_gene: TRDJ1
v_gene: TRDV2
d_gene: NA
CDR3aa: CACDTGLPCVQDTDKLIF
CDR3nt: TGTGCCTGTGACACCGGGCTACCGTGTGTGCAGGACACCGATAAACTCATCTTT

abundance: NA
j_gene: TRDJ1
v_gene: TRDV1
d_gene: NA
CDR3aa: CALGLPPAYIDKLIF
CDR3nt: TGTGCTCTTGGCTTGCCCCCGGCTTACATCGATAAACTCATCTTT

abundance: NA
j_gene: TRDJ1
v_gene: TRDV1
d_gene: TRDD3
CDR3aa: CALGEIPSGPTGGKYTDKLIF
CDR3nt: TGTGCTCTTGGGGAAATTCCTTCAGGCCCTACTGGGGGGAAGTACACCGATAAACTCATCTTT

abundance: few
j_gene: TRDJ1
v_gene: TRDV1
d_gene: TRDD2
CDR3aa: CALGEPSLPRIIGTDTDKLIF
CDR3nt: TGTGCTCTTGGGGAACCGTCCCTTCCTCGAATTATTGGTACGGACACCGATAAACTCATCTTT

abundance: few
j_gene: TRDJ1
v_gene: TRDV1
d_gene: TRDD3
CDR3aa: CALGEPPLLRYWGQYTDKLIF
CDR3nt: TGTGCTCTTGGGGAACCCCCTCTATTACGGTACTGGGGCCAGTACACCGATAAACTCATCTTT

abundance: few
j_gene: TRDJ1
v_gene: TRDV1
d_gene: TRDD3
CDR3aa: CALGERTGVVGENTDKLIF
CDR3nt: TGTGCTCTTGGGGAACGGACGGGCGTGGTGGGGGAGAACACCGATAAACTCATCTTT

abundance: NA
j_gene: TRDJ1
v_gene: TRDV1
d_gene: TRDD3
CDR3aa: CALGALREDLGAPYTDKLIF
CDR3nt: TGTGCTCTTGGGGCCCTAAGGGAAGATCTGGGGGCTCCGTACACCGATAAACTCATCTTT

abundance: NA
j_gene: TRDJ1
v_gene: TRDV1
d_gene: TRDD3
CDR3aa: CALGELNISLRGIPLQIYTDKLIF
CDR3nt: TGTGCTCTTGGGGAACTAAATATTTCCTTGCGGGGGATTCCCCTCCAAATTTACACCGATAAACTCATCTTT

abundance: NA
j_gene: TRDJ1
v_gene: TRDV1
d_gene: TRDD2
CDR3aa: CALGDTSPLFLPTLTGDLLPYTDKLIF
CDR3nt: TGTGCTCTTGGGGACACTAGTCCCCTCTTCCTTCCTACCCTAACTGGGGATCTACTCCCGTACACCGATAAACTCATCTTT

abundance: few
j_gene: TRDJ1
v_gene: TRDV1
d_gene: TRDD3
CDR3aa: CALGERGRPFLRCGGGYADKLIF
CDR3nt: TGTGCTCTTGGGGAAAGAGGACGTCCCTTCCTACGCTGTGGTGGGGGATACGCCGATAAACTCATCTTT

abundance: few
j_gene: TRDJ1
v_gene: TRDV1
d_gene: TRDD3
CDR3aa: CALGELRRYSPNWGIPGPDKLIF
CDR3nt: TGTGCTCTTGGGGAACTACGCCGATACTCCCCCAACTGGGGGATACCAGGCCCCGATAAACTCATCTTT

abundance: few
j_gene: TRDJ1
v_gene: TRDV1
d_gene: TRDD3
CDR3aa: CALGELFPTGGYSLGVFTDKLIF
CDR3nt: TGTGCTCTTGGGGAACTTTTCCCGACTGGGGGATACAGTCTGGGGGTGTTCACCGATAAACTCATCTTT

abundance: NA
j_gene: TRDJ1
v_gene: TRDV1
d_gene: TRDD3
CDR3aa: CALGSSIASPTFSGGYSYLPNTDKLIF
CDR3nt: TGTGCTCTTGGGTCCTCAATCGCCTCCCCGACTTTTTCTGGGGGATACTCCTACCTTCCGAACACCGATAAACTCATCTTT

abundance: NA
j_gene: TRDJ1
v_gene: TRDV1
d_gene: NA
CDR3aa: CALGVYLPTKVNWGTPSTDKLIF
CDR3nt: TGTGCTCTTGGGGTTTACCTTCCTACGAAAGTGAACTGGGGGACGCCGAGCACCGATAAACTCATCTTT

abundance: few
j_gene: TRDJ1
v_gene: TRDV1
d_gene: NA
CDR3aa: CALAGLGTDKLIF
CDR3nt: TGTGCTCTTGCTGGGTTGGGAACCGATAAACTCATCTTT

abundance: few
j_gene: TRDJ2
v_gene: TRDV1
d_gene: TRDD3
CDR3aa: CALGQSPHLGDNFVAAQLFF
CDR3nt: TGTGCTCTTGGGCAATCGCCGCATCTGGGGGATAATTTCGTGGCAGCACAACTCTTCTTT

abundance: few
j_gene: TRDJ1
v_gene: TRDV2
d_gene: NA
CDR3aa: CACDTDGGRDKLIF
CDR3nt: TGTGCCTGTGACACCGACGGTGGCCGTGATAAACTCATCTTT

abundance: few
j_gene: TRDJ3
v_gene: TRDV2
d_gene: TRDD3
CDR3aa: CACDTVGGSSWDTRQMFF
CDR3nt: TGTGCCTGTGACACCGTTGGGGGATCGTCCTGGGACACCCGACAGATGTTTTTC

abundance: few
j_gene: TRDJ1
v_gene: TRDV1
d_gene: TRDD2
CDR3aa: CAWSPSYDLGAYTDKLIF
CDR3nt: TGTGCTTGGTCGCCTTCCTACGATCTGGGGGCTTACACCGATAAACTCATCTTT

abundance: NA
j_gene: TRDJ1
v_gene: TRDV1
d_gene: TRDD2
CDR3aa: CALGFAPSYQYTDKLIF
CDR3nt: TGTGCTCTTGGATTCGCACCTTCCTACCAGTACACCGATAAACTCATCTTT

abundance: few
j_gene: TRDJ1
v_gene: TRDV1
d_gene: TRDD3
CDR3aa: CALGDSTGGYRVDKLIF
CDR3nt: TGTGCTCTTGGGGACAGCACTGGGGGATACAGGGTGGATAAACTCATCTTT

abundance: few
j_gene: TRDJ1
v_gene: TRDV1
d_gene: TRDD3
CDR3aa: CALGETVIYPLLGDTDKLIF
CDR3nt: TGTGCTCTTGGGGAAACGGTCATTTACCCCTTACTGGGGGATACCGATAAACTCATCTTT

abundance: few
j_gene: TRDJ1
v_gene: TRDV1
d_gene: NA
CDR3aa: CALEARGGQYTDKLIF
CDR3nt: TGTGCTCTTGAAGCTCGGGGGGGACAGTACACCGATAAACTCATCTTT

abundance: NA
j_gene: TRDJ1
v_gene: TRDV1
d_gene: TRDD3
CDR3aa: CALGELGFHYGGYLGYTDKLIF
CDR3nt: TGTGCTCTTGGGGAACTAGGGTTCCACTACGGGGGATACCTCGGGTACACCGATAAACTCATCTTT

abundance: NA
j_gene: TRDJ1
v_gene: TRDV1
d_gene: TRDD3
CDR3aa: CALGELSHWGISYTDKLIF
CDR3nt: TGTGCTCTTGGGGAACTATCCCACTGGGGGATTTCCTACACCGATAAACTCATCTTT

abundance: NA
j_gene: TRDJ1
v_gene: TRDV1
d_gene: NA
CDR3aa: CALGEAFPPLGITYTDKLIF
CDR3nt: TGTGCTCTTGGGGAGGCCTTCCCGCCTCTGGGGATCACATACACCGATAAACTCATCTTT

abundance: few
j_gene: TRDJ1
v_gene: TRDV1
d_gene: NA
CDR3aa: CALGVPRSHLLVLGTDKLIF
CDR3nt: TGTGCTCTTGGGGTCCCCAGATCCCACTTACTCGTACTGGGTACCGATAAACTCATCTTT

abundance: few
j_gene: TRDJ1
v_gene: TRDV1
d_gene: NA
CDR3aa: CALGELPGWTDKLIF
CDR3nt: TGTGCTCTTGGGGAACTCCCGGGATGGACCGATAAACTCATCTTT

abundance: NA
j_gene: TRDJ1
v_gene: TRDV1
d_gene: NA
CDR3aa: CALGELLAPFHVSDKLIF
CDR3nt: TGTGCTCTTGGGGAACTGTTAGCCCCGTTTCATGTATCCGATAAACTCATCTTT

abundance: NA
j_gene: TRDJ1
v_gene: TRDV1
d_gene: NA
CDR3aa: CALGELSVGRIRRTDKLIF
CDR3nt: TGTGCTCTTGGGGAACTTTCGGTGGGTCGCATCCGTCGGACCGATAAACTCATCTTT

abundance: few
j_gene: TRDJ1
v_gene: TRDV1
d_gene: NA
CDR3aa: CALGELVERNSPYTDKLIF
CDR3nt: TGTGCTCTTGGGGAACTAGTTGAACGGAACTCCCCGTACACCGATAAACTCATCTTT

abundance: few
j_gene: TRDJ1
v_gene: TRDV1
d_gene: NA
CDR3aa: CALGDNSSSWSYTDKLIF
CDR3nt: TGTGCTCTTGGGGACAATTCCTCCTCCTGGTCCTACACCGATAAACTCATCTTT

abundance: few
j_gene: TRDJ1
v_gene: TRDV1
d_gene: NA
CDR3aa: CALGVSSLTDKLIF
CDR3nt: TGTGCTCTTGGGGTTTCCTCCCTCACCGATAAACTCATCTTT

abundance: NA
j_gene: TRDJ1
v_gene: TRDV1
d_gene: TRDD3
CDR3aa: CALGGLPTGDTQWTDKLIF
CDR3nt: TGTGCTCTTGGGGGCCTGCCTACTGGGGATACGCAGTGGACCGATAAACTCATCTTT